This entry lists 27 T cell receptor beta chains sequenced from one sample in a study of radiotherapy plus CTLA-4 blockade in lung cancer. Some clones are missing from TCRdb's copy, which holds only in-frame ones; the method was immunoSEQ multiplex PCR. The table records 100,000 or so clones, around 86% of them present only once. The sample in question was peripheral blood, obtained from a patient treated with radiotherapy plus ipilimumab. These receptors were obtained from a human donor with non-small cell lung cancer that progressed on radiotherapy plus ipilimumab.

This clone was recorded a few times. V usage is TRBV5-4 and J usage is TRBJ2-3; TRBD2 might be the D (7 bases). The CDR3 is made up of 15 amino acids. The germline gives CDR1 SGHNT, CDR2 YYREEE (reference sequence). The germline V and J ends were trimmed by 0 bases and 5 bases, with 13 bases remaining between them. CDR3 protein: CASSLDGGRRDTQYF. The CDR3 bases are TGTGCCAGCAGCTTGGACGGGGGGCGGAGAGATACGCAGTATTTT. The variable domain in full, completed from reference TRBV5-4 and TRBJ2-3, reads ETGVTQSPTHLIKTRGQQVTLRCSSQSGHNTVSWYQQALGQGPQFIFQYYREEENGRGNFPPRFSGLQFPNYSSELNVNALELDDSALYLCASSLDGGRRDTQYFGPGTRLTVL.

The V and J genes are TRBV4-1 and TRBJ1-1; no definite D call. This CDR3 has 19 amino acids. V lost 0 bases and J lost 1, with 21 bases in between. CDR1 MGHRA and CDR2 YSYEKL come from the germline V gene. The DNA for the CDR3 is TGCGCCAGCAGCCAAGATCTGGGGAAATATCCCCCTGGGAACACTGAAGCTTTCTTT. As protein: CASSQDLGKYPPGNTEAFF.

The rearrangement uses TRBV9 and TRBJ1-6; D is perhaps TRBD1 (5 bases). CDR3 length equals 16 residues. Germline loops: CDR1 SGDLS, CDR2 YYNGEE. The V end lost 1 base, the J end lost 7 bases, and 15 bases lay between the germline ends. CDR3 bases: TGTGCCAGCAGCGTAACTCCGGGACCATCCAATTCACCCCTCCACTTT. As protein: CASSVTPGPSNSPLHF.

This clone was counted once. The gene calls are TRBV29-1 and TRBJ1-2; possibly TRBD1 for D (5 bases). V dropped 4 bases and J dropped 2 bases, with 14 bases sitting between them. Germline values: CDR1 SQVTM, CDR2 ANQGSEA. The CDR3 is made up of 14 amino acids. The DNA for the CDR3 is TGCAGCGTTGTTGGTCCAGGGCACAACTATGGCTACACCTTC. Its translation is CSVVGPGHNYGYTF.

This clone was seen more than once but under ten times. This chain joins TRBV30 and TRBJ2-7; D is ambiguous. CDR1 is GTSNPN and CDR2 is SVGIG in the germline V gene (reference sequence). Trimming cost V 6 bases and J 0 bases, with 15 bases left between them. The CDR3 consists of 14 residues. The CDR3, as DNA: TGTGCCTGTCCAACCGGTCGGAGCTCCTACGAGCAGTACTTC. Amino acids: CACPTGRSSYEQYF.

The gene calls are TRBV28 and TRBJ1-4; D perhaps matches TRBD1 (5 bases). This CDR3 has 16 amino acids. Per the germline V gene, CDR1 is MDHEN and CDR2 is SYDVKM. V lost 8 bases to trimming and J lost 7 bases, with 23 bases between them. The chain's CDR3 is CASFTGSGAWGEKLFF. DNA of the CDR3: TGTGCCAGCTTCACCGGTTCCGGGGCCTGGGGTGAAAAACTGTTTTTT.

The chain uses TRBV13 and TRBJ2-5, with 9 bases lining up with TRBD2. The V and J ends lost 0 bases and 9 bases, in that order; junction bases with no gene match: 14. Germline CDR1 PRHDT, CDR2 FYEKMQ (reference sequence). This CDR3 comprises 17 residues. CDR3 residues: CASSLGSLRGGAVAQYF. The CDR3 DNA reads TGTGCCAGCAGCTTAGGATCCCTGCGGGGGGGAGCTGTGGCCCAGTACTTC.

This clone was recorded once. V usage is TRBV28 and J usage is TRBJ1-5, with a weak D call TRBD1 (6 bases). The CDR3 has 14 amino acids. Germline CDR1 reads MDHEN; CDR2 reads SYDVKM. V was shortened by 6 bases and J by 7 bases, with 16 bases between the two germline ends. The CDR3 coding sequence is TGTGCCAGCAGCGAACTACAGGGTCAACAGCCCCAGCATTTT. Translated: CASSELQGQQPQHF. Full variable domain (missing parts from reference TRBV28 and TRBJ1-5): DVKVTQSSRYLVKRTGEKVFLECVQDMDHENMFWYRQDPGLGLRLIYFSYDVKMKEKGDIPEGYSVSREKKERFSLILESASTNQTSMYLCASSELQGQQPQHFGDGTRLSIL.

The gene calls are TRBV7-9 and TRBJ2-5; 11 bases align to TRBD2. The CDR3 is made up of 15 amino acids. Germline CDR1 and CDR2: SEHNR and FQNEAQ (reference sequence). V lost 3 bases to trimming and J lost 4 bases; unmatched junction nucleotides: 4. CDR3 in DNA: TGTGCCAGCAGCTTCCTAGCGGGGGGACGAGAGACCCAGTACTTC. Translating it yields CASSFLAGGRETQYF.

The rearrangement joins TRBV6-6 to TRBJ2-2, with D unclear. V was clipped by 7 bases and J by 5 bases, with 11 bases between them. CDR3 length: 13 residues. Per the germline V gene, CDR1 is MNHNY and CDR2 is SVGAGI (reference sequence). CDR3 region: CASNPQTTGELFF. The CDR3, as DNA: TGTGCCAGCAATCCACAGACAACCGGGGAGCTGTTTTTT.

This clone occurred once. The chain uses TRBV28 and TRBJ1-5; D remains unclear. V lost 5 bases to trimming and J lost 5 bases, with 13 bases between them. Germline values: CDR1 MDHEN, CDR2 SYDVKM. This CDR3 comprises 14 residues. CDR3 sequence reads: CASSSRESHQPQHF. The CDR3 region has the DNA TGTGCCAGCAGTAGTAGGGAATCACATCAGCCCCAGCATTTT.

The chain joins TRBV5-6 to TRBJ1-2; D gene uncertain. The CDR3 runs 14 residues. Germline lookup yields CDR1 SGHDT and CDR2 YYEEEE. Between the trimmed V and J ends, which lost 0 bases and 8 bases, there was a span of 14 bases. The CDR3 reads CASSLVGEMRGYTF. The CDR3 region has the DNA TGTGCCAGCAGCTTGGTTGGGGAAATGAGGGGCTACACCTTC.

The DNA for the CDR3 is TGTGCCAGCAGAATGGACCAATACAATGAGCAGTTCTTC. This translates into CASRMDQYNEQFF. The chain uses TRBV7-8 and TRBJ2-1; D is unclear. Germline V gene lookup returns CDR1 SGHVS and CDR2 FQNEAQ. V was pared by 6 bases and J by 4 bases, with 10 bases between. The length of the CDR3 is 13 residues.

The rearrangement joins TRBV6-5 to TRBJ1-1; D is unclear. Trimming stripped 9 bases from V and 1 base from J, with 18 bases between. The CDR3 spans 15 residues. In germline, CDR1 is MNHEY, CDR2 SVGAGI. The DNA of the CDR3 is TGTGCCAGTAATTTTCGTCGGGTGTGGAACACTGAAGCTTTCTTT. Its translation: CASNFRRVWNTEAFF.

This sequence joins TRBV9 and TRBJ2-3; 9 bases line up with TRBD2. The J segment lost 8 bases and the V segment lost 4 bases, leaving 17 bases of the junction unmatched. Germline CDR1 SGDLS, CDR2 YYNGEE. The length of the CDR3 is 17 residues. The CDR3 spells CASSPQGSGGSGGTQYF. CDR3 sequence (DNA): TGTGCCAGCAGCCCCCAGGGTAGCGGGGGTTCTGGGGGTACGCAGTATTTT.

V is TRBV4-3 and J is TRBJ2-2; D is possibly TRBD1 (5 bases). Germline loops: CDR1 LGHNA, CDR2 YSLEER. CDR3 length: 13 amino acids. Trimming pared 1 base from V and 7 bases from J, leaving 7 bases between. The CDR3 region has the DNA TGCGCCAGCAGCCAAGCAGGGATCGGGGAGCTGTTTTTT. Protein: CASSQAGIGELFF.

The chain uses TRBV5-1 and TRBJ2-7, with 8 bases aligning to TRBD1. The junction had 3 bases not matched to a gene; V was cut back by 4 bases and J by 0 bases. The CDR3 runs 14 residues. Germline values: CDR1 SGHRS, CDR2 YFSETQ. The CDR3 here is CASSTGTGSYEQYF. The CDR3 coding sequence is TGCGCCAGCAGCACTGGGACAGGCTCCTACGAGCAGTACTTC.

This rearrangement joins TRBV7-2 to TRBJ2-3; tentatively, D is TRBD1 (6 bases). The CDR3 runs 14 residues. In germline, CDR1 is SGHTA, CDR2 FQGNSA. Trimming removed 11 bases from V and 6 bases from J, with 21 bases in between. CDR3 sequence reads: CAAAPNRVPDTQYF. For the CDR3, the DNA is TGTGCCGCCGCCCCCAACAGGGTACCGGATACGCAGTATTTT.

This clone was observed once. The rearrangement links TRBV18 to TRBJ2-2, with unresolved D. V shed 8 bases and J shed 1 base, with 5 bases lying between them. From germline, CDR1 is KGHSH and CDR2 LQKENI. The CDR3 has 12 amino acids. Here the CDR3 DNA reads TGTGCCAGCCTCGTGAACACCGGGGAGCTGTTTTTT. Translated: CASLVNTGELFF.

As regards this clone: This same CDR3 is encoded by further DNA sequences in the sample. The V gene is TRBV27, the J gene TRBJ1-6; D is perhaps TRBD1 (5 bases). Trimming removed 3 bases from V and 7 bases from J, with 10 bases in between. Germline CDR1 MNHEY, CDR2 SMNVEV (reference sequence). This CDR3 contains 14 residues. CDR3 DNA sequence: TGTGCCAGCAGTTTTGGGCAGGGCAATTCACCCCTCCACTTT. Encoded protein: CASSFGQGNSPLHF.

The V call is TRBV7-2, the J call TRBJ1-6; D is undetermined. Per germline, CDR1 SGHTA and CDR2 FQGNSA. The length of the CDR3 is 16 residues. With 5 bases removed from V and 7 bases from J, the gap between germline ends came to 18 bases. The CDR3 coding sequence is TGTGCCAGCAGCCTCGAGACACCGATCTTGAATTCACCCCTCCACTTT. Its protein product is CASSLETPILNSPLHF.

This clone was detected once. The genes are TRBV7-9 and TRBJ1-6, with D hard to call. Trimming removed 5 bases at V and 1 base at J, with 18 bases between. The CDR3 totals 18 residues. The germline CDR1 and CDR2 sequences are SEHNR and FQNEAQ (reference sequence). The CDR3 loop is CASSPTGMRRSYNSPLHF. In DNA, the CDR3 is TGTGCCAGCAGCCCCACGGGGATGCGGCGGTCCTATAATTCACCCCTCCACTTT.

The V and J genes are TRBV27 and TRBJ2-7, with TRBD1 matching 8 bases. The CDR3 runs 16 residues. The J segment lost 3 bases and the V segment lost 4 bases, leaving 11 bases of the junction unmatched. CDR1 is MNHEY, CDR2 SMNVEV, per germline (reference sequence). CDR3 in amino acids: CASSYLKTGEVYEQYF. As DNA, the CDR3 is TGTGCCAGCAGTTATTTAAAGACAGGGGAAGTCTACGAGCAGTACTTC.

V and J are TRBV19 and TRBJ1-6, with 10 bases that match TRBD1. Germline-derived CDR1 and CDR2 are LNHDA and SQIVND (reference sequence). This CDR3 comprises 16 residues. V dropped 3 bases and J dropped 9; count of bases not matched to a gene: 8. Here the CDR3 DNA reads TGTGCCAGTAGTATGGGGGGACAGGGGATTACTTCACCCCTCCACTTT. Its translation is CASSMGGQGITSPLHF.

The gene calls are TRBV28 and TRBJ1-4; 8 bases match TRBD1. The CDR3 sequence is 21 residues long. Trimming removed 5 bases from V and 2 bases from J; junction bases left unmatched: 22. The germline V gene has CDR1 MDHEN and CDR2 SYDVKM. The CDR3 loop is CASSRYPRQGAVGWTNEKLFF. The CDR3 DNA is TGTGCCAGCAGTCGCTATCCTAGGCAGGGGGCTGTAGGTTGGACTAATGAAAAACTGTTTTTT.

The sample holds one count of this clone. The chain uses TRBV14 and TRBJ1-5; TRBD1 is a possible D gene (6 bases). Germline-derived CDR1 and CDR2 are SGHDN and FVKESK. This CDR3 comprises 13 residues. Trimming cost V 10 bases and J 2 bases, with 12 bases left between them. The chain's CDR3 is CAKGGQGNQPQHF. As DNA, the CDR3 is TGTGCCAAGGGGGGTCAGGGCAATCAGCCCCAGCATTTT. The full variable domain, its missing parts supplied by reference TRBV14 and TRBJ1-5, is EAGVTQFPSHSVIEKGQTVTLRCDPISGHDNLYWYRRVMGKEIKFLLHFVKESKQDESGMPNNRFLAERTGGTYSTLKVQPAELEDSGVYFCAKGGQGNQPQHFGDGTRLSIL.

The chain carries TRBV30 and TRBJ2-1; 13 bases are shared with TRBD2. There are 15 residues in the CDR3. The J segment lost 4 bases and the V segment lost 1 base, leaving 1 base of the junction unmatched. The germline gives CDR1 GTSNPN, CDR2 SVGIG (reference sequence). The CDR3, as DNA: TGTGCCTGGAGTGAGGGACTAGCGGGATACAATGAGCAGTTCTTC. Its protein is CAWSEGLAGYNEQFF. Full variable domain (rest looked up from reference TRBV30 and TRBJ2-1): SQTIHQWPATLVQPVGSPLSLECTVEGTSNPNLYWYRQAAGRGLQLLFYSVGIGQISSEVPQNLSASRPQDRQFILSSKKLLLSDSGFYLCAWSEGLAGYNEQFFGPGTRLTVL.